The sample holds a few counts of the clone carrying this T cell receptor beta chain. Together with a sample-barcoded 5' primer, a J-beta primer mix was included in a second PCR lasting about 6 to 11 cycles. TCRdb reanalysed the 5' RACE reads using MiXCR and keeps one entry per CDR3 protein. The sample records roughly 500,000 distinct CDR3 sequences, 27% being singletons. The data were taken from a study of blood T cells in healthy people across ages. This CDR3 spans 13 amino acids. Germline V lookup: CDR1 WSHSY, CDR2 SAAADI. Sequencing was carried out using blood. This sequence joins TRBV10-2 and TRBJ2-5; TRBD1 matches 8 bases. TRBJ2-1 matches the DNA end more closely, so the J call is doubtful. This clonotype originated in a woman in her 70s in good health. The CDR3: CAGAPDRDNEQFF. The CDR3 nucleotides read TGCGCCGGTGCCCCGGACAGGGACAATGAGCAGTTCTTC.